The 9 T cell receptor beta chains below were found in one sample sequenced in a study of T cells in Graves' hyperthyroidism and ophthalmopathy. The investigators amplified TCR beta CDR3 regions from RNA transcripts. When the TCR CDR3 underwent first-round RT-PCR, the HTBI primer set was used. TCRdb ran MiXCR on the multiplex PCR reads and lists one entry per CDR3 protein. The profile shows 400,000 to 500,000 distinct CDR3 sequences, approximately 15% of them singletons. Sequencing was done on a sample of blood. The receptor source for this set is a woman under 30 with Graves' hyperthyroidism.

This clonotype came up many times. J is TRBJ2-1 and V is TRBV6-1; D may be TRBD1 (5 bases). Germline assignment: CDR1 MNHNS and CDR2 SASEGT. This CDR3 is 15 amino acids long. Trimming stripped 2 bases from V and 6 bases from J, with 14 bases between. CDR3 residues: CASSEWVGVGNEQFF. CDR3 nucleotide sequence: TGTGCCAGCAGTGAATGGGTAGGGGTCGGCAATGAGCAGTTCTTC.

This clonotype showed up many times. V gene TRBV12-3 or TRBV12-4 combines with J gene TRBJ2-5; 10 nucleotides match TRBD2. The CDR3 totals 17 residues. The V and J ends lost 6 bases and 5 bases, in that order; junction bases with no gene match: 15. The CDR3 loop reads CASSPVGSGRAWETQYF. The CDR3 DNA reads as TGTGCCAGCAGCCCCGTCGGGAGCGGGAGGGCCTGGGAGACCCAGTACTTC.

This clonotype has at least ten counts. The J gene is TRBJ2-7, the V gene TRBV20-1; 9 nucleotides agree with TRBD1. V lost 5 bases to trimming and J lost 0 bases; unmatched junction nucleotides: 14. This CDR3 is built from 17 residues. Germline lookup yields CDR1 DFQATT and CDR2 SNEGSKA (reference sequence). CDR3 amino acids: CSAAGTGPSRSSYEQYV. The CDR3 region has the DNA TGCAGTGCTGCCGGGACAGGGCCATCCCGAAGCTCCTACGAGCAGTACGTC.

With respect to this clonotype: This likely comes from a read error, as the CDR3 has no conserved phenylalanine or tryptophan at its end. CDR3 region: CASSLNGSPYNEQFS. In nucleotides, the CDR3 is TGTGCCAGCAGCTTAAACGGGAGTCCCTACAACGAGCAGTTCTCC. This chain links TRBV7-9 with TRBJ2-1; a weak D match, TRBD2 (6 bases). CDR1 SEHNR and CDR2 FQNEAQ come from the germline V gene (reference sequence). The length of the CDR3 is 15 residues.

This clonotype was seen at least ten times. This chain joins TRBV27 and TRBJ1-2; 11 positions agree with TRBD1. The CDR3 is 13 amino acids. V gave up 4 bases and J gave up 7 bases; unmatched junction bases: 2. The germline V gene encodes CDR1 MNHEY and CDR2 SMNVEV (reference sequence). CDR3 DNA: TGTGCCAGCAGTTGGGACAGGGGGTTTGGCTACACCTTC. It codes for CASSWDRGFGYTF.

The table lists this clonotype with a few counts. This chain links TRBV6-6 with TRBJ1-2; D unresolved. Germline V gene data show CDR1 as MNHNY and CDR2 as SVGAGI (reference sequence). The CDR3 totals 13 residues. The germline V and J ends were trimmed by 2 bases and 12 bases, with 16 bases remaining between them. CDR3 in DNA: TGTGCCAGCAGTTACACCCCCCTTATTATCGACACCTTC. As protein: CASSYTPLIIDTF.

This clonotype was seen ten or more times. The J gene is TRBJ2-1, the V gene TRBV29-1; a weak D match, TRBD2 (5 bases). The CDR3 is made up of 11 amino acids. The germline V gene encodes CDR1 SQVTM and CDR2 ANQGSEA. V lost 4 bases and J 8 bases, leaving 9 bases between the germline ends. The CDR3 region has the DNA TGCAGCGTTGTAGAGGGTTATGAGCAGTTCTTC. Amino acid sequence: CSVVEGYEQFF.

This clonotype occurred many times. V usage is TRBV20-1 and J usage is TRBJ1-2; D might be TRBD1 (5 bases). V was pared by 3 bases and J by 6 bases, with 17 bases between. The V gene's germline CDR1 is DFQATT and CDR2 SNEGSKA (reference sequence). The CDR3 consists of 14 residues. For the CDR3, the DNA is TGCAGTGCTAGCGCGCCGGGGGGATGGGATGGCTACACCTTC. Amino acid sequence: CSASAPGGWDGYTF.

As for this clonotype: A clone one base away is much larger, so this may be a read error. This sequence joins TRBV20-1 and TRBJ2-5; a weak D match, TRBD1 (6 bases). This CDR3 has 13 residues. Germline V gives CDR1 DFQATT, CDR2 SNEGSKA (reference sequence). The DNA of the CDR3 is TGCAGTGCTAGGGGGGCAAATAAGAATACCCAGTGCTTC. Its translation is CSARGANKNTQCF.